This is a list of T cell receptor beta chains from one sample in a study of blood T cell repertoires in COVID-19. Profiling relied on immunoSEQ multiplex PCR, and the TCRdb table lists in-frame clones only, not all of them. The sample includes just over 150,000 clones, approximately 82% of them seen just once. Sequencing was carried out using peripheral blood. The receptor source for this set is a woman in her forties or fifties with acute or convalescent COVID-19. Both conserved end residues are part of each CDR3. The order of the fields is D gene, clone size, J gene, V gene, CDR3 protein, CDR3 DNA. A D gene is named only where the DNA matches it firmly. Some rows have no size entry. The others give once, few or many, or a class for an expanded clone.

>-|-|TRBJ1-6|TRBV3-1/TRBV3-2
CASSQVSGSRSPLHF
TGTGCCAGCAGCCAAGTTTCTGGGAGCCGTTCACCCCTCCACTTT
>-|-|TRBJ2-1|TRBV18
CASSPVGRNEQFF
TGTGCCAGCTCACCGGTCGGTCGGAATGAGCAGTTCTTC
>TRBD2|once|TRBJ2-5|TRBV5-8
CASSLVGTRQETQYF
TGTGCCAGCAGCTTAGTAGGGACTAGGCAAGAGACCCAGTACTTC
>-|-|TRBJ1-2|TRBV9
CASKTGPFNYGYTF
TGTGCCAGCAAGACAGGCCCCTTCAACTATGGCTACACCTTC
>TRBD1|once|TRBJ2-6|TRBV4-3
CASSQGTGEPEVLTF
TGCGCCAGCAGCCAGGGGACAGGGGAACCGGAAGTCCTGACTTTC
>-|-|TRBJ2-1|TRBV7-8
CASSFTGGTYNEQFF
TGTGCCAGCAGCTTTACCGGGGGTACCTACAATGAGCAGTTCTTC
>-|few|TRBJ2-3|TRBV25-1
CASSRLAGGTDTQYF
TGTGCCAGCAGTAGGTTAGCAGGGGGCACAGATACGCAGTATTTT
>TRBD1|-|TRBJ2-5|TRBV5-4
CASSSQGAETQYF
TGTGCCAGCAGCTCCCAGGGGGCGGAGACCCAGTACTTC
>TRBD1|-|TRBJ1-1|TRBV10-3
CAISEGTATSGAFF
TGTGCCATCAGTGAGGGGACAGCTACCTCGGGGGCTTTCTTT
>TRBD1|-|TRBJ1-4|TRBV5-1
CASSSWTGSNEKLFF
TGCGCCAGCAGCTCTTGGACAGGCTCTAATGAAAAACTGTTTTTT
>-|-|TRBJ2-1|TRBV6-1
CASSEGGVGEQFF
TGTGCCAGCAGTGAAGGGGGGGTCGGTGAGCAGTTCTTC
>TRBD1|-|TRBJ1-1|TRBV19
CASSRTGGNTEAFF
TGTGCCAGTAGCAGGACAGGGGGGAACACTGAAGCTTTCTTT
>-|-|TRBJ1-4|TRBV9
CASSVLDGTGNEKLFF
TGTGCCAGCAGCGTGCTGGATGGAACAGGGAATGAAAAACTGTTTTTT